This TCR beta chain was recovered during a study of PD-1 blockade in classical Hodgkin lymphoma. At the level of the study: Patients were dosed intravenously with nivolumab at 3 mg/kg every 2 weeks.

Profiling relied on immunoSEQ multiplex PCR, and the TCRdb table lists in-frame clones only, not all of them. The sample has some 50,000 clones; around 72% are singletons. Study-level points and caveats: Significant TCR diversity gains by C4D1 occurred in CD4+ but not CD8+ cells.

The V segment lost 5 bases and the J segment 7 bases; nucleotides outside the gene matches: 8. The CDR3 length is 14 residues. Germline values: CDR1 MNHNY, CDR2 SVGAGI (reference sequence). The table lists this clone with a count of one. As yet, its antigen is unknown. With no exception, relapse followed autologous stem cell transplantation in all patients, and brentuximab vedotin exposure varied. The TCR originated in a human donor with classical Hodgkin lymphoma. The material sequenced was peripheral blood mononuclear cells (PBMCs), taken at baseline. V is TRBV6-6 and J is TRBJ1-5; TRBD1 matches at 7 bases. The CDR3 coding sequence is TGTGCCAGCAGTAAACAGGGGTCGGGACAGCCCCAGCATTTT. This translates into CASSKQGSGQPQHF.